Below are 31 T cell receptor beta chains sequenced from a single sample in a study of blood T cell repertoires in COVID-19. Clones were read by immunoSEQ multiplex PCR, and TCRdb kept only the in-frame ones, dropping some. The table lists 99,000 or so clones, about 86% of them singletons. What was sequenced was peripheral blood. These receptors were collected from a man aged 50 to 59 with COVID-19, enrolled during active disease.

This sequence joins TRBV18 and TRBJ2-2; TRBD1 aligns across 7 bases. The junction had 7 bases not matched to a gene; V was cut back by 3 bases and J by 0 bases. The CDR3 length is 17 residues. The germline V gene has CDR1 KGHSH and CDR2 LQKENI. CDR3 residues: CASSPRFTGANTGELFF. CDR3 coding DNA: TGTGCCAGCTCACCGCGATTTACAGGGGCGAACACCGGGGAGCTGTTTTTT.

The chain employs TRBV6-5 and TRBJ1-6, with TRBD1 matching 8 bases. J gave up 9 bases and V 5 bases, and 3 bases lay outside the gene matches. In germline, CDR1 is MNHEY, CDR2 SVGAGI. The CDR3 totals 13 residues. The CDR3 DNA is TGTGCCAGCAGTCACGACAGGGGTTCACCCCTCCACTTT. It specifies CASSHDRGSPLHF.

The chain carries TRBV29-1 and TRBJ1-2; 7 bases match TRBD1. The CDR3 runs 15 residues. CDR1 is SQVTM and CDR2 is ANQGSEA in the germline V gene. With 8 bases clipped from V and 2 bases from J, the junction kept 14 bases outside the gene matches. The CDR3: CSIRDKGAQNYGYTF. The DNA for the CDR3 is TGCAGCATCCGGGACAAGGGGGCCCAAAACTATGGCTACACCTTC.

The chain uses TRBV11-2 and TRBJ2-7, with D maybe TRBD2 (6 bases). V was clipped by 5 bases and J by 6 bases, with 14 bases between them. The CDR3 covers 13 residues. Germline V CDR1 and CDR2: SGHAT, FQNNGV. CDR3 loop: CASSPARGLEQYF. CDR3 bases: TGTGCCAGCAGCCCCGCGAGGGGACTCGAGCAGTACTTC.

V is TRBV29-1 and J is TRBJ2-2; 8 nucleotides line up with TRBD1. Germline V gene data show CDR1 as SQVTM and CDR2 as ANQGSEA. The length of the CDR3 is 14 residues. Trimming took 4 bases from V and 6 from J; bases not matched to a gene: 7. The CDR3 bases are TGCAGCGTTGGACAGGGGACAGCTTCCGGGGAGCTGTTTTTT. It is translated as CSVGQGTASGELFF.

The V gene is TRBV5-1, the J gene TRBJ2-5; 8 nucleotides line up with TRBD1. Germline V gene lookup returns CDR1 SGHRS and CDR2 YFSETQ. The CDR3 is 15 residues long. V shed 4 bases, J shed 6 bases, and the junction held 11 bases outside the gene matches. Written as DNA, the CDR3 is TGCGCCAGCAGCCCACCGACAGGGGATGGAAAGACCCAGTACTTC. It yields the protein CASSPPTGDGKTQYF.

The rearrangement links TRBV5-4 to TRBJ2-1, with 8 bases aligning to TRBD2. The CDR3 totals 16 residues. Germline V gene data show CDR1 as SGHNT and CDR2 as YYREEE (reference sequence). The V segment lost 0 bases and the J segment 0 bases; nucleotides outside the gene matches: 2. This CDR3 is CASSLAGGSSYNEQFF. The CDR3 region has the DNA TGTGCCAGCAGCTTGGCGGGGGGGAGCTCCTACAATGAGCAGTTCTTC.

The chain has TRBV3-1 (or the pseudogene TRBV3-2) and TRBJ1-3; D is possibly TRBD1 (6 bases). The CDR3 totals 15 residues. V was cut by 7 bases and J by 0 bases, with 13 bases left in between. Germline CDR1 reads LGHDT; CDR2 reads YNNKEL (reference sequence). The DNA for the CDR3 is TGTGCCAGCACCTTGACAGGAGACTCTGGAAACACCATATATTTT. Protein: CASTLTGDSGNTIYF.

This clone turned up a few times. CDR3 in amino acids: CASSLWAGSEGEKLFF. CDR3 DNA: TGTGCCAGCAGCTTATGGGCGGGATCCGAAGGTGAAAAACTGTTTTTT. The chain uses TRBV13 and TRBJ1-4; D remains ambiguous. This CDR3 spans 16 amino acids. CDR1 and CDR2 from the germline V gene are PRHDT and FYEKMQ (reference sequence). The V and J ends lost 2 bases and 7 bases respectively, with 17 bases between them.

The genes are TRBV19 and TRBJ1-5, with D maybe TRBD1 (6 bases). Germline V CDR1 and CDR2: LNHDA, SQIVND (reference sequence). The ends were cut back, 4 bases at V and 6 bases at J, with 13 bases in the middle. This CDR3 is built from 14 residues. The CDR3 region is CASSKRGEGQPQHF. The CDR3 nucleotides are TGTGCCAGTAGTAAGAGGGGGGAGGGTCAGCCCCAGCATTTT.

This sequence joins TRBV7-8 and TRBJ1-2, with 9 bases fitting TRBD1. V shed 5 bases and J 1 base; nucleotides not matched to a gene: 14. The V gene's germline CDR1 is SGHVS and CDR2 FQNEAQ. The CDR3 is 18 residues long. The CDR3 here is CASSLSTGGAPFNYGYTF. DNA of the CDR3: TGTGCCAGCAGCCTAAGTACAGGGGGCGCGCCCTTTAACTATGGCTACACCTTC.

This clone appeared a single time. The chain links TRBV6-2 or TRBV6-3 to TRBJ1-1; D gene uncertain. V lost 5 bases to trimming and J lost 2 bases, with 9 bases between them. The CDR3 runs 13 residues. Germline CDR1 and CDR2: MNHEY and SVGEGT. CDR3 nucleotide sequence: TGTGCCAGCAGTGAGGAAGGAAACACTGAAGCTTTCTTT. Protein: CASSEEGNTEAFF.

The CDR3 DNA reads as TGCGCCAGCAGCTTGGCCCAGGGGTCTGGCACCGGGGAGCTGTTTTTT. Amino acid sequence: CASSLAQGSGTGELFF. V is TRBV5-1 and J is TRBJ2-2; the D gene is possibly TRBD1 (6 bases). Germline V lookup: CDR1 SGHRS, CDR2 YFSETQ. The V and J ends lost 0 bases and 4 bases respectively, with 13 bases between them. CDR3 length equals 16 residues.

The V call is TRBV11-3, the J call TRBJ1-1; D is unclear. In germline, CDR1 is SGHNT, CDR2 YENEEA. The length of the CDR3 is 13 residues. Trimming pared 1 base from V and 1 base from J, leaving 4 bases between. CDR3: CASSLGRNTEAFF. The CDR3 coding sequence is TGTGCCAGCAGCTTAGGTCGGAACACTGAAGCTTTCTTT.

This clone occurred a few times. In DNA, the CDR3 is TGTGCCAGCAGCCACGACGGGAATAATGAAAAACTGTTTTTT. Translated, it gives CASSHDGNNEKLFF. The chain carries TRBV6-5 and TRBJ1-4, with D unresolved. This CDR3 contains 14 residues. Germline V gene data show CDR1 as MNHEY and CDR2 as SVGAGI. With 6 bases removed from V and 4 bases from J, the gap between germline ends came to 12 bases.

This chain uses TRBV19 with TRBJ1-4, with TRBD1 matching over 7 bases. In germline, CDR1 is LNHDA, CDR2 SQIVND (reference sequence). Trimming removed 1 base from V and 0 bases from J; junction bases left unmatched: 5. CDR3 size: 17 residues. The CDR3 here is CASSIGGTAATNEKLFF. CDR3 DNA sequence: TGTGCCAGTAGTATAGGGGGGACAGCTGCAACTAATGAAAAACTGTTTTTT.

The chain recombines TRBV5-4 with TRBJ1-4; 7 nucleotides line up with TRBD1. CDR3 size: 14 residues. Per the germline V gene, CDR1 is SGHNT and CDR2 is YYREEE (reference sequence). V lost 4 bases and J lost 6; bases outside the gene matches: 6. The CDR3 DNA reads TGTGCCAGCAGCCCAGGGGGGACAGATGAAAAACTGTTTTTT. Amino acid sequence: CASSPGGTDEKLFF.

The chain is built from TRBV2 and TRBJ1-5; 7 bases align to TRBD1. From germline, CDR1 is SNHLY and CDR2 FYNNEI. The trim removed 11 bases at V and 6 bases at J, leaving 13 bases unmatched. The CDR3 sequence is 14 residues long. The CDR3 sequence: CAAKATGSSQPQHF. The CDR3 DNA reads as TGTGCCGCCAAAGCGACAGGGTCGAGTCAGCCCCAGCATTTT.

This chain links TRBV7-9 with TRBJ2-7, with 9 bases lining up with TRBD1. The V segment lost 3 bases and the J segment 3 bases; nucleotides outside the gene matches: 6. The CDR3 totals 15 residues. Looked up from germline, CDR1 is SEHNR and CDR2 is FQNEAQ (reference sequence). The CDR3 sequence is CASSLAGQGYYEQYF. For the CDR3, the DNA is TGTGCCAGCAGCTTGGCGGGACAGGGATACTACGAGCAGTACTTC.

J is TRBJ2-1 and V is TRBV5-1; D is perhaps TRBD1 (6 bases). This CDR3 spans 16 amino acids. The germline V gene encodes CDR1 SGHRS and CDR2 YFSETQ. V lost 0 bases to trimming and J lost 1 base, with 11 bases between them. CDR3 DNA: TGCGCCAGCAGCTTGGGTTTGGGGGCGTCCTACAATGAGCAGTTCTTC. As protein: CASSLGLGASYNEQFF.

This clone was found once. This chain uses TRBV6-5 with TRBJ2-3; TRBD1 matches 9 bases. The CDR3 covers 14 residues. Germline V lookup: CDR1 MNHEY, CDR2 SVGAGI. J lost 2 bases, V lost 6 bases, and 3 bases had no gene match. This chain's CDR3 is CASSRDRATDTQYF. The CDR3 DNA reads TGTGCCAGCAGCCGGGACAGGGCCACAGATACGCAGTATTTT.

V and J are TRBV5-8 and TRBJ2-7, with 9 bases that match TRBD2. Germline V gives CDR1 SGHTS, CDR2 YDEGEE. J lost 2 bases, V lost 0 bases, and 15 bases had no gene match. CDR3 size: 19 residues. This chain's CDR3 is CASSLVGKFARGGTYEQYF. For the CDR3, the DNA is TGTGCCAGCAGCTTGGTAGGGAAATTTGCGCGGGGGGGAACCTACGAGCAGTACTTC.

This clone has only a few counts. This sequence joins TRBV7-8 and TRBJ2-2; D unresolved. Looked up from germline, CDR1 is SGHVS and CDR2 is FQNEAQ. Between the trimmed V and J ends, which lost 1 base and 2 bases, there was a span of 5 bases. The CDR3 extends over 14 amino acids. The chain's CDR3 is CASSLDYNTGELFF. CDR3 bases: TGTGCCAGCAGCTTAGATTATAACACCGGGGAGCTGTTTTTT.

The rearrangement uses TRBV7-3 and TRBJ1-3, with D unclear. V lost 11 bases to trimming and J lost 0 bases, with 14 bases between them. Germline V gene lookup returns CDR1 SGHTA and CDR2 FQGTGA. The CDR3 loop spans 14 amino acids. CDR3 DNA: TGTGCCGGCCCAGGCTGTCTCTCTGGAAACACCATATATTTT. It specifies CAGPGCLSGNTIYF.

For the CDR3, the DNA is TGTGCCAGCAGAGACTATGTGGTCGGCCAAGAGACCCAGTACTTC. It codes for CASRDYVVGQETQYF. The chain links TRBV2 to TRBJ2-5; a possible D gene is TRBD2 (5 bases). This CDR3 region has 15 residues. Trimming removed 6 bases at V and 1 base at J, with 15 bases between. CDR1 SNHLY and CDR2 FYNNEI come from the germline V gene.

The chain carries TRBV7-6 and TRBJ1-3; D gene uncertain. The ends were cut back, 0 bases at V and 4 bases at J, with 10 bases in the middle. Germline V gene sequence: CDR1 SGHVS, CDR2 FNYEAQ. The length of the CDR3 is 15 residues. This chain's CDR3 is CASSLAFSLGNTIYF. The CDR3 DNA reads TGTGCCAGCAGCTTAGCATTCTCTCTCGGAAACACCATATATTTT.

The chain has TRBV6-5 and TRBJ1-1; 7 positions match TRBD1. Germline V gene lookup returns CDR1 MNHEY and CDR2 SVGAGI. The CDR3 contains 14 residues. J lost 1 base, V lost 6 bases, and 5 bases had no gene match. The CDR3 DNA is TGTGCCAGCAGCTACGGACAGGCGAACACTGAAGCTTTCTTT. It translates to CASSYGQANTEAFF.

The V gene is TRBV5-1, the J gene TRBJ2-7; D not certain. The CDR3 consists of 14 residues. Germline CDR1 is SGHRS and CDR2 is YFSETQ. V was trimmed by 2 bases and J by 5 bases, leaving 14 bases between them. The CDR3 here is CASSFNRFEDEQYF. For the CDR3, the DNA is TGCGCCAGCAGCTTTAATAGGTTCGAGGACGAGCAGTACTTC.

The chain carries TRBV5-1 and TRBJ1-5; a weak D match, TRBD1 (6 bases). V was cut by 4 bases and J by 2 bases, with 16 bases left in between. Germline loops: CDR1 SGHRS, CDR2 YFSETQ. The CDR3 has 16 residues. The CDR3: CASSPGDTRGNQPQHF. CDR3 nucleotide sequence: TGCGCCAGCAGCCCAGGGGACACACGGGGCAATCAGCCCCAGCATTTT.

The V call is TRBV5-5, the J call TRBJ1-5; 8 bases match TRBD1. Germline CDR1 is SGHKS and CDR2 is YYEKEE (reference sequence). The length of the CDR3 is 14 residues. The V segment lost 4 bases and the J segment 2 bases; nucleotides outside the gene matches: 2. CDR3 sequence (DNA): TGTGCCAGCAGCGCAGGGGGCGGCAATCAGCCCCAGCATTTT. Its translation is CASSAGGGNQPQHF.

J is TRBJ1-2 and V is TRBV18, with TRBD1 matching 7 bases. Germline CDR1 and CDR2: KGHSH and LQKENI. Unmatched junction bases numbered 2, after V lost 2 bases and J lost 2 bases. This CDR3 spans 14 amino acids. The DNA of the CDR3 is TGTGCCAGCTCACCAGGACAGGTGAACTATGGCTACACCTTC. This sequence encodes CASSPGQVNYGYTF. The full variable domain, in which reference TRBV18 and TRBJ1-2 provide the parts outside the CDR3, is NAGVMQNPRHLVRRRGQEARLRCSPMKGHSHVYWYRQLPEEGLKFMVYLQKENIIDESGMPKERFSAEFPKEGPSILRIQQVVRGDSAAYFCASSPGQVNYGYTFGSGTRLTVV.